Below, one T cell receptor beta chain is given with its context. No cognate antigen has been identified for it. Base qualities are not at hand, and no much larger clone is one base apart. The data originate from a study of CD8 T cells in Susac syndrome (dated 2019 in TCRdb). As for the study more broadly: Among the Susac syndrome patients who were sequenced, clinically active disease was present in five or six and clinical remission was observed in fewer than ten. Whether CD8+ T cell activation and differentiation in Susac syndrome was antigen driven was tested using repertoire sequencing. The clonality of the CD8+ T cell repertoire was compared across approximately eleven healthy donors, about 14 Susac syndrome patients and around 16 multiple sclerosis patients. Susac syndrome patients were therapy-naive, on corticosteroids (some also receiving IVIg), or on IVIg alone at blood withdrawal.

Peripheral blood CD8+ and CD4+ T cells from healthy donors, Susac syndrome patients and multiple sclerosis patients were profiled by high-throughput TCR beta sequencing. The Susac syndrome patients fulfilled recently defined diagnostic criteria for either definite or probable disease. Bulk CD8+ and CD4+ T cells were purified by magnetic negative isolation, while CD8+ TEMRA cells were enriched using FACS. Blood was drawn into EDTA tubes, processed within 24 hours, and PBMCs were isolated by density gradient centrifugation. PBMCs intended for TCR sequencing were cryopreserved in liquid nitrogen and thawed later in a water bath at 37 degrees C. Purity of sorted or isolated CD4+, CD8+ and CD8+ TEMRA cells was at least 90%. Looking up the germline V gene yields CDR1 SGHDN and CDR2 FVKESK. From its cysteine to its phenylalanine, the CDR3 spans 13 amino acids. Only the CDR3 portion is preserved as DNA: 39 bases, with reading frame beginning at the first base. V sheds 2 bases and J sheds 7 bases, leaving 12 bases between their ends.

RNA was extracted with the RNeasy kit and 0.5 to 1 ug was reverse transcribed using random hexamers. TCR beta CDR3 regions were amplified with the immunoSEQ multiplex PCR assay covering 54 Vbeta and 13 Jbeta segments. Bias from PCR amplification was corrected by using a synthetic template baseline for primer optimization and for computational correction. In the authors' own workflow: Reads were assigned to V, D and J genes according to IMGT and analyzed in immunoSEQ Analyzer, with only productive sequences retained. Clonality was calculated as one minus the Shannon entropy normalized by log2 of the number of productive unique sequences. For each patient and control, public and private clones were evaluated within the 100 most prevalent clones. Clones were defined as Susac-specific if absent from the healthy and MS cohorts, from under 1,200 published viral clones and from other ImmuneACCESS disease sequences. TCRdb reprocessing: public reads trimmed at Q25 with fastp, clones called with MiXCR, in-frame beta chains kept. Duplicate CDR3 protein sequences are folded into a single record with the most common DNA and genes. These V and J calls are TCRdb output, not the study's own analysis. The sample table contains about 130,000 distinct CDR3 sequences; only one count was recorded for more than 90% of them. 0.2% to 0.25% of the sample belongs to the ten largest clones.

Study-wide findings and limitations: Susac syndrome CD8+ repertoires showed clonal expansion, highest in CD8+ TEMRA cells and greater in clinically active than remitting patients. Looking at Susac-specific public clones, the researchers identified over 15 in the total CD8+ repertoire and roughly 5 in the CD8+ TEMRA repertoire. The study acknowledged that relatively few individuals were included in the TCR sequencing and HLA analysis.

The sample comprised CD8+ T cells from PBMCs. The receptor's source is a human donor with Susac syndrome. The chain is assembled from TRBV14 and TRBJ2-7; the D gene could be TRBD1 or TRBD2, each one agreeing over 5 bases. The nucleotide sequence is TGTGCCAGCAGCCAATGGGACGCCGGGGAGCAGTACTTC. This yields the protein CASSQWDAGEQYF. This CDR3, with the reference TRBV14 and TRBJ2-7 proteins standing in past its ends, gives the full variable domain EAGVTQFPSHSVIEKGQTVTLRCDPISGHDNLYWYRRVMGKEIKFLLHFVKESKQDESGMPNNRFLAERTGGTYSTLKVQPAELEDSGVYFCASSQWDAGEQYFGPGTRLTVT.